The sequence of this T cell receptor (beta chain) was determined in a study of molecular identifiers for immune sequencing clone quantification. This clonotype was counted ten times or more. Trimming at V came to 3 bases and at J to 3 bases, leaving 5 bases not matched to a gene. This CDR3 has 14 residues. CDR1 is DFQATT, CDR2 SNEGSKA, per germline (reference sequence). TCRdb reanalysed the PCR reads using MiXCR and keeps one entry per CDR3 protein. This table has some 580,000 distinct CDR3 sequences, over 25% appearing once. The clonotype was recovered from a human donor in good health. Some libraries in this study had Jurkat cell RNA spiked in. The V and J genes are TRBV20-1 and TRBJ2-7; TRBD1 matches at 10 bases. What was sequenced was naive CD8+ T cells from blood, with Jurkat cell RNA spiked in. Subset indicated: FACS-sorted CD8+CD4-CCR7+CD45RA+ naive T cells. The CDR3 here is CSARFRDRGYEQYF. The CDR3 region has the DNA TGCAGTGCTAGGTTCCGGGACAGGGGCTACGAGCAGTACTTC.